The entry below describes one T cell receptor beta chain. After removal of 3 bases from V and 2 bases from J, the junction contained 10 bases not matched to a gene. CDR3 length equals 18 residues. Germline V gene sequence: CDR1 MDHEN, CDR2 SYDVKM. This specimen belongs to a study of T cell changes during pregnancy in multiple sclerosis. TCRdb's copy holds only in-frame clones and misses some; the assay was immunoSEQ multiplex PCR. The table has about 41,000 clones, roughly 90% seen once. This receptor was taken from a female donor with multiple sclerosis, enrolled in a pregnancy study. The chain joins TRBV28 to TRBJ2-5; 12 bases align to TRBD2. The sample in question was CD8+ T cells from peripheral blood mononuclear cells, obtained in the third trimester of pregnancy. CDR3 nucleotide sequence: TGTGCCAGCAGTTTCTCCCCTAGCGGGAGGGCCCCTCAAGAGACCCAGTACTTC. It yields the protein CASSFSPSGRAPQETQYF.